A selection of T cell receptor beta chains follows, all from one sample in a study of identical twins. A single record per CDR3 protein comes from TCRdb applying MiXCR to the 5' RACE reads. The table lists 420,000 or so distinct CDR3 sequences, approximately 17% of them singletons. Sequencing was done on a sample of naive T cells sorted from blood. Source of these receptors: a man in his forties or fifties in good health. CDR3s include the opening cysteine and the closing phenylalanine or tryptophan. Each record gives: D gene, V gene, J gene, CDR3 length, clone size, CDR3 protein, CDR3 DNA. The D gene is left open where the match is weak. The size entry is marked missing in some rows and otherwise reads once, few, many or a size class.

TRBD1,TRBV4-1,TRBJ2-5,13,few,CASSRGQKETQYF,TGCGCCAGCAGCCGGGGACAGAAAGAGACCCAGTACTTC
TRBD2,TRBV10-3,TRBJ2-5,16,many,CAIRSTSGGPQETQYF,TGTGCCATCAGATCTACTAGCGGGGGACCACAAGAGACCCAGTACTTC
TRBD1,TRBV20-1,TRBJ2-1,14,NA,CSQQGGLRRDEQFF,TGCAGTCAACAGGGGGGACTTAGGCGGGATGAGCAGTTCTTC
NA,TRBV19,TRBJ2-7,14,many,CASSIASYSYEQYF,TGTGCCAGTAGTATCGCCTCCTACTCCTACGAGCAGTACTTC
NA,TRBV15,TRBJ1-6,17,many,CATSRDLQSSYNSPLHF,TGTGCCACCAGCAGAGATTTACAAAGCTCCTATAATTCACCCCTCCACTTT
TRBD1,TRBV6-2/TRBV6-3,TRBJ2-7,15,NA,CASSKSRDRKLEQYF,TGTGCCAGCAGCAAGTCCCGGGACAGGAAGCTCGAGCAGTACTTC
TRBD1,TRBV20-1,TRBJ1-1,16,many,CSAREGTGAASVGAFF,TGCAGTGCTAGAGAGGGAACAGGGGCCGCCTCGGTTGGGGCTTTCTTT
NA,TRBV28,TRBJ1-6,15,few,CASSLYRTYNSPLHF,TGTGCCAGCAGTTTATACAGAACCTATAATTCACCCCTCCACTTT
TRBD2,TRBV20-1,TRBJ2-2,15,NA,CSAPGTSGYTGELFF,TGCAGTGCCCCCGGGACTAGCGGTTACACCGGGGAGCTGTTTTTT
TRBD2,TRBV20-1,TRBJ2-1,15,NA,CSARTWTSGVDEQFF,TGCAGTGCTAGAACGTGGACTAGCGGGGTCGATGAGCAGTTCTTC
NA,TRBV18,TRBJ2-1,14,NA,CASSPYQGNNEQFF,TGTGCCAGCTCACCTTATCAAGGGAACAATGAGCAGTTCTTC
NA,TRBV13,TRBJ1-2,15,once,CASSFPGGSNYGYTF,TGTGCCAGCAGCTTTCCCGGGGGCTCTAACTATGGCTACACCTTC
NA,TRBV6-5,TRBJ2-7,16,few,CASSYITQGGQAEQYF,TGTGCCAGCAGTTATATAACCCAGGGTGGCCAGGCCGAGCAGTACTTC
NA,TRBV27,TRBJ1-5,14,NA,CASSSRRTPRPQHF,TGTGCCAGCAGTTCCAGGCGGACCCCTAGGCCCCAGCATTTT
NA,TRBV5-5,TRBJ2-1,16,NA,CASSLLRGQVGNEQFF,TGTGCCAGCAGCTTGCTCCGGGGTCAGGTAGGGAATGAGCAGTTCTTC
NA,TRBV28,TRBJ2-3,13,few,CASRNIGADTQYF,TGTGCCAGCAGAAATATAGGGGCAGATACGCAGTATTTT